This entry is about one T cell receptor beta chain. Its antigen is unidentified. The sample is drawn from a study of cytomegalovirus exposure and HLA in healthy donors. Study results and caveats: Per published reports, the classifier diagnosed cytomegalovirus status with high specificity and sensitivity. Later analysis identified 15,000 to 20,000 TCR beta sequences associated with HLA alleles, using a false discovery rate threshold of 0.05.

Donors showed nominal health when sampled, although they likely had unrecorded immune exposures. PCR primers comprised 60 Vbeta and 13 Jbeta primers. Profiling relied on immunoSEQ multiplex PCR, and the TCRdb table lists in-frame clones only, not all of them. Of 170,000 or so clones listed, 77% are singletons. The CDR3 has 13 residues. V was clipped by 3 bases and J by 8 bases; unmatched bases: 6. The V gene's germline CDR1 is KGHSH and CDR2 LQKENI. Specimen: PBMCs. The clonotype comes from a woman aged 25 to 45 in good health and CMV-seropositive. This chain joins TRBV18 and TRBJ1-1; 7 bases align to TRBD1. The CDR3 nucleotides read TGTGCCAGCTCACCGGACCGGGACAGAGAAGCTTTCTTT. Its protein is CASSPDRDREAFF.